These 22 T cell receptor beta chains came from one sample sequenced in a study of blood T cell repertoires in COVID-19. The table came from immunoSEQ multiplex PCR; TCRdb's copy has only in-frame clones and leaves some out. The sample includes about 150,000 clones, 85% to 90% of them seen just once. Sample: peripheral blood. The receptors originated from a man aged 18 to 30 with COVID-19, enrolled during active disease.

The chain recombines TRBV5-8 with TRBJ2-2; no clear D. The germline V gene encodes CDR1 SGHTS and CDR2 YDEGEE. V was pared by 4 bases and J by 4 bases, with 8 bases between. This CDR3 spans 13 amino acids. CDR3 amino acids: CASSRVGTGELFF. DNA of the CDR3: TGTGCCAGCAGCCGGGTAGGCACCGGGGAGCTGTTTTTT.

The chain joins TRBV12-3 or TRBV12-4 to TRBJ2-1; D gene uncertain. V gave up 5 bases and J gave up 7 bases, with 12 bases separating them. This CDR3 has 13 residues. Here the CDR3 reads CASSPLDWNEQFF. The CDR3 coding sequence is TGTGCCAGCAGTCCCCTCGACTGGAATGAGCAGTTCTTC.

This rearrangement joins TRBV28 to TRBJ2-6, with D possibly matching TRBD2 (6 bases). V lost 5 bases and J lost 2, with 22 bases in between. The CDR3 covers 19 residues. The germline V gene encodes CDR1 MDHEN and CDR2 SYDVKM. The CDR3, as DNA: TGTGCCAGCAGTCGATTTGGGGGGTATACTTTCACTGGGGCCAACGTCCTGACTTTC. Translating it yields CASSRFGGYTFTGANVLTF.

This chain uses TRBV7-8 with TRBJ2-3, with TRBD2 matching over 7 bases. The CDR3 sequence is 16 residues long. The germline gives CDR1 SGHVS, CDR2 FQNEAQ. The J segment lost 2 bases and the V segment lost 1 base, leaving 6 bases of the junction unmatched. The CDR3 nucleotides read TGTGCCAGCAGCTTAGTGGCTAGCGGATCCACAGATACGCAGTATTTT. Its translation: CASSLVASGSTDTQYF.

The CDR3 nucleotides read TGTGCCAGCAGCCATATCCTCCTAAGGGCTAGCGGGAGGGCCCCCAGCAATACGCAGTATTTT. Translated: CASSHILLRASGRAPSNTQYF. This chain uses TRBV3-1 (or the pseudogene TRBV3-2) with TRBJ2-3; 12 nucleotides agree with TRBD2. This CDR3 contains 21 residues. The germline V gene encodes CDR1 LGHDT and CDR2 YNNKEL (reference sequence). Trimming removed 3 bases from V and 7 bases from J; junction bases left unmatched: 23.

V gene TRBV6-5 combines with J gene TRBJ2-3; D might be TRBD1 (6 bases). Germline CDR1 MNHEY, CDR2 SVGAGI. The ends were cut back, 6 bases at V and 3 bases at J, with 16 bases in the middle. This CDR3 has 15 residues. In DNA, the CDR3 is TGTGCCAGCAGAACCACAGGGTCTGAGACAGATACGCAGTATTTT. This sequence encodes CASRTTGSETDTQYF.

The rearrangement uses TRBV27 and TRBJ1-1; 7 bases are a match to TRBD1. With V trimmed by 6 bases and J by 4 bases, 14 bases remained unmatched. Germline assignment: CDR1 MNHEY and CDR2 SMNVEV (reference sequence). The CDR3 has 16 residues. In DNA, the CDR3 is TGTGCCAGCAGCCAATACGACAGGGTCAGAGTCACTGAAGCTTTCTTT. Translation: CASSQYDRVRVTEAFF.

The rearrangement links TRBV10-3 to TRBJ1-2; no clear D gene. Germline V gene sequence: CDR1 ENHRY, CDR2 SYGVKD. The CDR3 is 13 residues long. Trimming removed 4 bases from V and 4 bases from J, with 10 bases in between. As DNA, the CDR3 is TGTGCCATCAGTGTTGACACGCTCTATGGCTACACCTTC. Protein sequence: CAISVDTLYGYTF.

V usage is TRBV4-1 and J usage is TRBJ2-3; D uncertain. Trimming took off 3 bases at V and 0 bases at J, with 7 bases between the two ends. The CDR3 contains 14 residues. The V gene's germline CDR1 is MGHRA and CDR2 YSYEKL. The DNA for the CDR3 is TGCGCCAGCAGCCAGTCGACTAGCACAGATACGCAGTATTTT. Residues: CASSQSTSTDTQYF.

The chain employs TRBV6-5 and TRBJ2-1; D is uncertain. Trimming cost V 8 bases and J 4 bases, with 9 bases left between them. Germline lookup yields CDR1 MNHEY and CDR2 SVGAGI. This CDR3 region has 12 residues. CDR3 in DNA: TGTGCCAGCCAGACTGCTTACAATGAGCAGTTCTTC. This encodes CASQTAYNEQFF.

The chain couples TRBV3-1 (or the pseudogene TRBV3-2) to TRBJ1-1, with 8 nucleotides matching TRBD1. The V gene's germline CDR1 is LGHDT and CDR2 YNNKEL (reference sequence). CDR3 length: 14 residues. Trimming removed 6 bases from V and 7 bases from J; junction bases left unmatched: 10. The DNA for the CDR3 is TGTGCCAGCAGTAATCAGGACAGGGACGGTGAAGCTTTCTTT. This codes for CASSNQDRDGEAFF.

The genes are TRBV7-8 and TRBJ1-2, with 11 bases fitting TRBD1. Germline V gene data show CDR1 as SGHVS and CDR2 as FQNEAQ. The CDR3 is 15 residues long. V shed 4 bases, J shed 3 bases, and the junction held 4 bases outside the gene matches. CDR3 loop: CASSSWDRGYYGYTF. The CDR3 coding sequence is TGTGCCAGCAGCTCATGGGACAGGGGGTACTATGGCTACACCTTC.

This chain links TRBV27 with TRBJ1-5; the D gene is possibly TRBD1 (5 bases). This CDR3 spans 14 amino acids. Germline-derived CDR1 and CDR2 are MNHEY and SMNVEV (reference sequence). Trimming left V 4 bases short and J 7 bases short, with 14 bases between. The CDR3 bases are TGTGCCAGCAGTTGGGGGGTGATTAGCCAGCCCCAGCATTTT. Amino acids: CASSWGVISQPQHF.

This clone was recorded once. This chain joins TRBV5-1 and TRBJ1-1; D unresolved. CDR1 is SGHRS, CDR2 YFSETQ, per germline. Trimming pared 0 bases from V and 1 base from J, leaving 7 bases between. CDR3 length: 14 amino acids. The chain's CDR3 is CASSLDGPNTEAFF. CDR3 DNA sequence: TGCGCCAGCAGCTTGGATGGCCCGAACACTGAAGCTTTCTTT. The complete variable domain, with remaining parts taken from reference TRBV5-1 and TRBJ1-1, reads KAGVTQTPRYLIKTRGQQVTLSCSPISGHRSVSWYQQTPGQGLQFLFEYFSETQRNKGNFPGRFSGRQFSNSRSEMNVSTLELGDSALYLCASSLDGPNTEAFFGQGTRLTVV.

The gene calls are TRBV7-9 and TRBJ2-5; tentative D call: TRBD1 (6 bases). Trimming stripped 0 bases from V and 3 bases from J, with 20 bases between. Germline loops: CDR1 SEHNR, CDR2 FQNEAQ (reference sequence). The length of the CDR3 is 18 residues. In nucleotides, the CDR3 is TGTGCCAGCAGCTTAGCTTCGGCGGACAGAATGTGGAAAGAGACCCAGTACTTC. Translating gives CASSLASADRMWKETQYF.

This chain links TRBV18 with TRBJ1-5; the match to TRBD1 covers 7 bases. The ends lost 4 bases at V and 5 bases at J; junction bases unmatched: 2. Germline CDR1 KGHSH, CDR2 LQKENI. The length of the CDR3 is 13 residues. This CDR3 reads CASSRQGDQPQHF. CDR3 sequence (DNA): TGTGCCAGCTCACGTCAGGGGGATCAGCCCCAGCATTTT. Together with reference TRBV18 and TRBJ1-5, the CDR3 gives the full variable domain: NAGVMQNPRHLVRRRGQEARLRCSPMKGHSHVYWYRQLPEEGLKFMVYLQKENIIDESGMPKERFSAEFPKEGPSILRIQQVVRGDSAAYFCASSRQGDQPQHFGDGTRLSIL.

This sequence joins TRBV28 and TRBJ2-3; D might be TRBD1 (7 bases). CDR3 length: 15 residues. CDR1 and CDR2 (germline): MDHEN, SYDVKM. The germline V and J ends were trimmed by 6 bases and 3 bases, with 16 bases remaining between them. The CDR3 is CASSPRQGGTDTQYF. CDR3 in DNA: TGTGCCAGCAGCCCACGCCAGGGGGGAACAGATACGCAGTATTTT.

The chain carries TRBV19 and TRBJ1-5; TRBD1 aligns across 7 bases. Per germline, CDR1 LNHDA and CDR2 SQIVND (reference sequence). V was pared by 3 bases and J by 3 bases, with 2 bases of the junction left unmatched. CDR3 length: 14 residues. The DNA for the CDR3 is TGTGCCAGTAGTATCGGGACAGTCAATCAGCCCCAGCATTTT. Translating it yields CASSIGTVNQPQHF.

The chain has TRBV29-1 and TRBJ1-1; possible D gene TRBD1, 5 bases. The germline gives CDR1 SQVTM, CDR2 ANQGSEA. This CDR3 has 13 amino acids. V was shortened by 4 bases and J by 4 bases, with 13 bases between the two germline ends. The CDR3 region is CSVVRVQGTEAFF. CDR3 nucleotides: TGCAGCGTTGTTCGGGTTCAGGGCACTGAAGCTTTCTTT.

This clone was seen repeatedly, ten times or more. J is TRBJ2-2 and V is TRBV5-1, with a tentative D call TRBD2 (7 bases). Germline CDR1 reads SGHRS; CDR2 reads YFSETQ. Trimming took 1 base from V and 6 from J, leaving 13 bases between them. The CDR3 sequence is 15 residues long. CDR3 amino acids: CASSLSQGRAGELFF. CDR3 sequence (DNA): TGCGCCAGCAGCTTGTCTCAGGGGAGGGCCGGGGAGCTGTTTTTT.

The V gene is TRBV15, the J gene TRBJ2-7; no clear D. Looked up from germline, CDR1 is LNHNV and CDR2 is YYDKDF (reference sequence). Trimming shortened V by 1 base and J by 5 bases, and 12 bases separated the two germline ends. The CDR3 sequence is 14 residues long. CDR3 protein: CATSRGSGAHEQYF. The CDR3 coding sequence is TGTGCCACCAGCAGAGGGTCAGGCGCACACGAGCAGTACTTC.

The J gene is TRBJ2-2, the V gene TRBV27, with 7 bases that match TRBD2. The CDR3 length is 15 residues. After removal of 6 bases from V and 2 bases from J, the junction contained 6 bases not matched to a gene. Germline CDR1 is MNHEY and CDR2 is SMNVEV (reference sequence). This CDR3 is CASSFGGFNTGELFF. CDR3 coding DNA: TGTGCCAGCAGCTTCGGGGGGTTTAACACCGGGGAGCTGTTTTTT.